Below, 18 T cell receptor beta chains from the same sample are listed, as sequenced in a study of long-term antiretroviral therapy in people with HIV. Researchers ran immunoSEQ v3.0 at survey level. TCRdb's copy holds only in-frame clones and misses some; the assay was immunoSEQ multiplex PCR. Altogether about 10,000 clones are present, less than 90% being singletons, with the ten largest covering around 9.3%. This sample comprised unsorted PBMCs, obtained 0.3 years before starting antiretroviral therapy. These receptors were taken from a man aged 30 to 39 with HIV.

The V and J genes are TRBV18 and TRBJ2-5, with D possibly matching TRBD1 (5 bases). The V end was cut by 2 bases, the J end by 2 bases, with 12 bases between. The CDR3 loop spans 15 amino acids. The germline gives CDR1 KGHSH, CDR2 LQKENI. The CDR3 region is CASSPRQGEQETQYF. CDR3 nucleotide sequence: TGTGCCAGCTCACCAAGGCAGGGCGAGCAAGAGACCCAGTACTTC. Full variable domain (remainder filled in from reference TRBV18 and TRBJ2-5): NAGVMQNPRHLVRRRGQEARLRCSPMKGHSHVYWYRQLPEEGLKFMVYLQKENIIDESGMPKERFSAEFPKEGPSILRIQQVVRGDSAAYFCASSPRQGEQETQYFGPGTRLLVL.

The gene calls are TRBV29-1 and TRBJ2-7, with D tentatively TRBD2 (6 bases). This CDR3 has 17 amino acids. Germline CDR1 reads SQVTM; CDR2 reads ANQGSEA. The CDR3: CSEPGLFLLGRSYEQYF. CDR3 sequence (DNA): TGCAGTGAGCCGGGACTTTTTCTCCTGGGACGCTCCTACGAGCAGTACTTC.

The chain joins TRBV2 to TRBJ1-2; 8 bases match TRBD1. This CDR3 spans 17 amino acids. With V trimmed by 6 bases and J by 1 base, 13 bases remained unmatched. Germline V CDR1 and CDR2: SNHLY, FYNNEI. The CDR3 reads CASRAGQGTPINYGYTF. Here the CDR3 DNA reads TGTGCCAGCAGAGCCGGACAGGGCACACCCATTAACTATGGCTACACCTTC.

This clone has more than one count but fewer than ten. The chain uses TRBV30 and TRBJ1-3; D gene unclear. The V end was cut by 2 bases, the J end by 4 bases, with 3 bases between. This CDR3 comprises 11 residues. Per germline, CDR1 GTSNPN and CDR2 SVGIG (reference sequence). CDR3 residues: CAWSKGNTIYF. The DNA of the CDR3 is TGTGCCTGGAGTAAAGGAAACACCATATATTTT.

The V and J genes are TRBV10-1 and TRBJ1-1, with D tentatively TRBD1 (6 bases). The V end was cut by 2 bases, the J end by 0 bases, with 13 bases between. CDR1 WNHNN and CDR2 SYGVQD come from the germline V gene (reference sequence). The CDR3 contains 16 residues. CDR3 sequence (DNA): TGCGCCAGCAGTGAGGCCGGACAGAAAATGAACACTGAAGCTTTCTTT. This encodes CASSEAGQKMNTEAFF.

The rearrangement joins TRBV19 to TRBJ1-1; no clear D gene. CDR3 length: 14 residues. The V gene's germline CDR1 is LNHDA and CDR2 SQIVND (reference sequence). V lost 6 bases and J 3 bases, leaving 14 bases between the germline ends. DNA of the CDR3: TGTGCCAGTAGCCTTTGGGAGCAAGACACTGAAGCTTTCTTT. This encodes CASSLWEQDTEAFF. The complete variable domain, with remaining parts taken from reference TRBV19 and TRBJ1-1, reads DGGITQSPKYLFRKEGQNVTLSCEQNLNHDAMYWYRQDPGQGLRLIYYSQIVNDFQKGDIAEGYSVSREKKESFPLTVTSAQKNPTAFYLCASSLWEQDTEAFFGQGTRLTVV.

V and J are TRBV7-8 and TRBJ2-7; TRBD1 might be the D (6 bases). Per germline, CDR1 SGHVS and CDR2 FQNEAQ. V gave up 5 bases and J gave up 4 bases, with 9 bases separating them. This CDR3 has 12 amino acids. The CDR3, as DNA: TGTGCCAGCAGCCACACAGGGTACGAGCAGTACTTC. Its protein is CASSHTGYEQYF.

By frequency in the sample, this clone is medium-sized (0.01 to 0.1%). V gene TRBV27 combines with J gene TRBJ2-7, with D possibly being TRBD1 (5 bases). The CDR3 contains 13 residues. Germline CDR1 MNHEY, CDR2 SMNVEV (reference sequence). Deletions cut 0 bases from V and 3 bases from J, with 6 bases between. The CDR3 DNA is TGTGCCAGCAGTTTATCGCAGGGCTACGAGCAGTACTTC. Translation gives CASSLSQGYEQYF.

This CDR3 is CASSVMWGGLDEQFF. The CDR3 DNA follows: TGTGCCAGCAGCGTAATGTGGGGGGGCTTGGATGAGCAGTTCTTC. The chain links TRBV9 to TRBJ2-1; D possibly corresponds to TRBD2 (7 bases). V was pared by 1 base and J by 8 bases, with 16 bases between. Germline V gives CDR1 SGDLS, CDR2 YYNGEE. The CDR3 contains 15 residues.

V is TRBV4-3 and J is TRBJ2-1; 9 bases are shared with TRBD2. The germline V gene encodes CDR1 LGHNA and CDR2 YSLEER. This CDR3 spans 16 amino acids. The V and J ends lost 5 bases and 0 bases, in that order; junction bases with no gene match: 5. The CDR3 region has the DNA TGCGCCAGCAGCACTCAGCGGGAGGACTCCTACAATGAGCAGTTCTTC. It specifies CASSTQREDSYNEQFF.

This sequence joins TRBV10-3 and TRBJ2-3; a weak D match, TRBD2 (6 bases). CDR3 length: 14 amino acids. Trimming cost V 3 bases and J 0 bases, with 7 bases left between them. The germline V gene encodes CDR1 ENHRY and CDR2 SYGVKD. CDR3 bases: TGTGCCATCAGTGACGGGGGAAGCACAGATACGCAGTATTTT. Its protein product is CAISDGGSTDTQYF.

V gene TRBV5-1 combines with J gene TRBJ1-2; D not resolved. CDR1 and CDR2 from the germline V gene are SGHRS and YFSETQ. There are 15 residues in the CDR3. V lost 0 bases to trimming and J lost 2 bases, with 11 bases between them. The CDR3 here is CASSLEGSRNYGYTF. The CDR3, as DNA: TGCGCCAGCAGCTTGGAAGGATCCAGAAACTATGGCTACACCTTC.

The chain recombines TRBV7-2 with TRBJ2-3; 7 nucleotides line up with TRBD2. This CDR3 has 15 residues. J gave up 3 bases and V 5 bases, and 8 bases lay outside the gene matches. Per germline, CDR1 SGHTA and CDR2 FQGNSA. In nucleotides, the CDR3 is TGTGCCAGCAGCCCAGCGGGATTAGTTACAGATACGCAGTATTTT. Translated: CASSPAGLVTDTQYF. Full variable domain (outside the CDR3, taken from reference TRBV7-2 and TRBJ2-3): GAGVSQSPSNKVTEKGKDVELRCDPISGHTALYWYRQSLGQGLEFLIYFQGNSAPDKSGLPSDRFSAERTGGSVSTLTIQRTQQEDSAVYLCASSPAGLVTDTQYFGPGTRLTVL.

This chain links TRBV15 with TRBJ2-7; 15 nucleotides agree with TRBD2. The CDR3 covers 21 residues. J lost 0 bases, V lost 4 bases, and 16 bases had no gene match. Germline loops: CDR1 LNHNV, CDR2 YYDKDF (reference sequence). The CDR3 sequence is CATSTTIFPGLAGGGSYEQYF. The CDR3 DNA sequence: TGTGCCACCAGCACAACAATTTTTCCGGGACTAGCGGGAGGTGGCTCCTACGAGCAGTACTTC.

This clone was seen only once. In the same sample, other DNA sequences code for this CDR3. This chain's CDR3 is CASSLEQGARGYTF. Here the CDR3 DNA reads TGTGCCAGCAGCTTGGAGCAGGGGGCGCGGGGCTACACCTTC. V usage is TRBV5-6 and J usage is TRBJ1-2; 8 bases align to TRBD1. The germline gives CDR1 SGHDT, CDR2 YYEEEE. The J segment lost 8 bases and the V segment lost 0 bases, leaving 6 bases of the junction unmatched. The CDR3 has 14 residues.

V and J are TRBV13 and TRBJ2-6; D not certain. The V end was cut by 6 bases, the J end by 0 bases, with 15 bases between. Germline V lookup: CDR1 PRHDT, CDR2 FYEKMQ (reference sequence). The CDR3 covers 17 residues. The CDR3 here is CASSLFPVSSGANVLTF. CDR3 nucleotides: TGTGCCAGCAGTCTCTTCCCCGTAAGCTCTGGGGCCAACGTCCTGACTTTC.

The chain combines TRBV10-1 with TRBJ2-3, with 10 bases identical to TRBD2. This CDR3 contains 15 residues. Per the germline V gene, CDR1 is WNHNN and CDR2 is SYGVQD (reference sequence). V trimming: 3 bases; J trimming: 4 bases; junction bases outside the gene matches: 4. CDR3: CASSEEREGSDTQYF. CDR3 DNA sequence: TGCGCCAGCAGTGAAGAGCGGGAGGGGTCAGATACGCAGTATTTT.

The gene calls are TRBV19 and TRBJ1-1, with D perhaps TRBD1 (6 bases). Trimming took off 5 bases at V and 11 bases at J, with 21 bases between the two ends. Per the germline V gene, CDR1 is LNHDA and CDR2 is SQIVND (reference sequence). The CDR3 contains 14 residues. Here the CDR3 reads CASSSTGVTSWAFF. The CDR3 DNA reads as TGTGCCAGTAGTTCGACAGGAGTAACATCTTGGGCTTTCTTT.